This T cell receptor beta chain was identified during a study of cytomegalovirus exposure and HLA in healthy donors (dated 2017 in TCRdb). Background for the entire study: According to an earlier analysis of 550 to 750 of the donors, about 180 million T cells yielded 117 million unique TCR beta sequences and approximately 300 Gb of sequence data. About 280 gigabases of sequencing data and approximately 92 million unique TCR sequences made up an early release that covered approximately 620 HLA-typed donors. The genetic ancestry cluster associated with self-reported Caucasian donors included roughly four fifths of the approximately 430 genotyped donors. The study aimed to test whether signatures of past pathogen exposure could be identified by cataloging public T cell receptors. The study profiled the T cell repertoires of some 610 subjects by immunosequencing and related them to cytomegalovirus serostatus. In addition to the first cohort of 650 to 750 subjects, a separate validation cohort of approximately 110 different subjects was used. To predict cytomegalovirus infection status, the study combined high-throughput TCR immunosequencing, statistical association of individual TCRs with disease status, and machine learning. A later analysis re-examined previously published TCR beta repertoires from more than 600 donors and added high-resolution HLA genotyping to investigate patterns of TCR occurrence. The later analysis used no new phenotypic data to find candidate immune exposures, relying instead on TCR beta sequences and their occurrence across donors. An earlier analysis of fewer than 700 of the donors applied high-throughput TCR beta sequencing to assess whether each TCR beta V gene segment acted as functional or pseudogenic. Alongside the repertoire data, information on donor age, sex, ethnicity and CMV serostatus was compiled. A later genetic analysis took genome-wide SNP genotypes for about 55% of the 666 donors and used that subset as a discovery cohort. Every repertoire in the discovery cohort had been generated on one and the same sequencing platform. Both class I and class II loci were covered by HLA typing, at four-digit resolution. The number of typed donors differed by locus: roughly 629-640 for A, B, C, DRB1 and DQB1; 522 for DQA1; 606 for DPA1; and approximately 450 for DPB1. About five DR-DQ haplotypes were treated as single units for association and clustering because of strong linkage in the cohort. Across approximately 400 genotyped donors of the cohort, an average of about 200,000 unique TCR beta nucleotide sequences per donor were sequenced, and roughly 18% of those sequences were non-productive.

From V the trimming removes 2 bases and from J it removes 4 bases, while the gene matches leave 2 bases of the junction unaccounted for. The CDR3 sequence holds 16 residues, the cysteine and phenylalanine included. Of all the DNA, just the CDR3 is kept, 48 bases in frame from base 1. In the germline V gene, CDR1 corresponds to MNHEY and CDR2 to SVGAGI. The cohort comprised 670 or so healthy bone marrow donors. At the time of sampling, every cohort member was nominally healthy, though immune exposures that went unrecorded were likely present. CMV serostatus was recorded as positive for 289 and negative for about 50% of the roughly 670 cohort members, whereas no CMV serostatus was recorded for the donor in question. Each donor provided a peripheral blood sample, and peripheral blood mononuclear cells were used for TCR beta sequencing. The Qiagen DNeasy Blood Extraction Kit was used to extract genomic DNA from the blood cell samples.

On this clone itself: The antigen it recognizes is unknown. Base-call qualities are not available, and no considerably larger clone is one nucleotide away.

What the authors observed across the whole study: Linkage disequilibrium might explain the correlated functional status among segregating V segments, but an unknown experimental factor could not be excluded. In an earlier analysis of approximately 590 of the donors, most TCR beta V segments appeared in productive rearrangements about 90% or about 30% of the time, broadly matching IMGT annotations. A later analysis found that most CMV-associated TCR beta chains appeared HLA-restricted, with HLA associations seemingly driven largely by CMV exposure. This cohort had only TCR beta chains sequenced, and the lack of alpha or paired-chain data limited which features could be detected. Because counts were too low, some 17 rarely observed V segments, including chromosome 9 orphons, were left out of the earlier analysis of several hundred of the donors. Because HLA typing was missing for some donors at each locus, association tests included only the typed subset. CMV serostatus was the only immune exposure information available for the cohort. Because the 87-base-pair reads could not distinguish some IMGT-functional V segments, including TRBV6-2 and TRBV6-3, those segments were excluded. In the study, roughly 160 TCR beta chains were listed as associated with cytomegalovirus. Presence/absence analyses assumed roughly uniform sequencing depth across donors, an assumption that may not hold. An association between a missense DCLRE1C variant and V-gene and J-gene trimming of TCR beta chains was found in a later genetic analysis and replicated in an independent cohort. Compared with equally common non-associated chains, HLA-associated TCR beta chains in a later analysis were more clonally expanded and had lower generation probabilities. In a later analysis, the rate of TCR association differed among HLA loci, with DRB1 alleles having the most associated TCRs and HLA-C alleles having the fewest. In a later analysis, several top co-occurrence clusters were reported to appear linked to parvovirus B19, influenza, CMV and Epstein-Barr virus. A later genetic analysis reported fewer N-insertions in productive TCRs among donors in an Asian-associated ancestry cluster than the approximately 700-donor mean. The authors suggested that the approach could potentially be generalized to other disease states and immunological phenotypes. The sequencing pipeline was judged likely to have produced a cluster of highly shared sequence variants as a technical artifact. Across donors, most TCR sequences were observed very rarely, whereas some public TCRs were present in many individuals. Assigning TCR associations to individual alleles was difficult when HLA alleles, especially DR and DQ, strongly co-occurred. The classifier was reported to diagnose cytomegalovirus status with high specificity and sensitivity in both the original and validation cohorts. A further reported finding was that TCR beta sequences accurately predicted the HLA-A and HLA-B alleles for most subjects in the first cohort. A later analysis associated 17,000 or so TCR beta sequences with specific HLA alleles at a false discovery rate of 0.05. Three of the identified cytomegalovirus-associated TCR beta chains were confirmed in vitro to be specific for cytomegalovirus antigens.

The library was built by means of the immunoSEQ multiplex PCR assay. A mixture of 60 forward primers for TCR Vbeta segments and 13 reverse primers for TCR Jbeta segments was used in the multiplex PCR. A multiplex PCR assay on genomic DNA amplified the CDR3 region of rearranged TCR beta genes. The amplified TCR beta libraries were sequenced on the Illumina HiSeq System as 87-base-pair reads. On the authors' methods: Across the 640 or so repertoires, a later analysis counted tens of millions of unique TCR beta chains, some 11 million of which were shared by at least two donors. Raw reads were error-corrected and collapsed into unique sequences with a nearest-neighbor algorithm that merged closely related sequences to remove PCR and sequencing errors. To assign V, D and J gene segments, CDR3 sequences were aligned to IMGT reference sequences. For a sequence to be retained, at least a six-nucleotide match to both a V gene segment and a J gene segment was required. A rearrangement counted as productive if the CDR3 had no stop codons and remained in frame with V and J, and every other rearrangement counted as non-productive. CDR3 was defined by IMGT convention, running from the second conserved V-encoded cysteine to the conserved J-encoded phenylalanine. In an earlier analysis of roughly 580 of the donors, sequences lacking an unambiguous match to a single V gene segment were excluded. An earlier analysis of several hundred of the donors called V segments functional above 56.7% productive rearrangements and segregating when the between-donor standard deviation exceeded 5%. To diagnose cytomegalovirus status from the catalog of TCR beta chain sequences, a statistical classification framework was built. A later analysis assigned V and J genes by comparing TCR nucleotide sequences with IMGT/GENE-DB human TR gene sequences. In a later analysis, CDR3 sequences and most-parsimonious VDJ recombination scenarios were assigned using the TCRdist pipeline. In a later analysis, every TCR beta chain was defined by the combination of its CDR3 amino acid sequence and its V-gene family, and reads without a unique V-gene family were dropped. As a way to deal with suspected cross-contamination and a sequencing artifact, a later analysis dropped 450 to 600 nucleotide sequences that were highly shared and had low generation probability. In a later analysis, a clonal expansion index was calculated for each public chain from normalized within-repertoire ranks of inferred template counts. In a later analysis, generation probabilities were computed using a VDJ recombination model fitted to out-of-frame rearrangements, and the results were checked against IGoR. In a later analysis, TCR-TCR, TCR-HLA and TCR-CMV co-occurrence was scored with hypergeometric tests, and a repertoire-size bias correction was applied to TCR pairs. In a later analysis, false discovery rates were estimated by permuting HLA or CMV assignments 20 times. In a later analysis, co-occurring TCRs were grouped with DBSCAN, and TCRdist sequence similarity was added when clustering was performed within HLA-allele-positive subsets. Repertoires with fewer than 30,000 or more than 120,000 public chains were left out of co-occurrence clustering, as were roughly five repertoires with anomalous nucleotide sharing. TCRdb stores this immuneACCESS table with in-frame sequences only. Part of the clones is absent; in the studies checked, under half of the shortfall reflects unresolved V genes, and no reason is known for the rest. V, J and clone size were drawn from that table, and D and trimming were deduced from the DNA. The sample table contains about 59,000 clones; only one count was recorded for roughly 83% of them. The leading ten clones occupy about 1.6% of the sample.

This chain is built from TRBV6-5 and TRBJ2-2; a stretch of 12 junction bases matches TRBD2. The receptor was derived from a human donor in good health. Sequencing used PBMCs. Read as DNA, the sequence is TGTGCCAGCAGTTACACTAGCGGGAGGACCACCGGGGAGCTGTTTTTT. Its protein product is CASSYTSGRTTGELFF.